A selection of T cell receptor beta chains follows, all from one sample in a study of CD8+ T cells in alopecia areata. Sequenced by immunoSEQ multiplex PCR; TCRdb stores in-frame clones only, minus some. This repertoire shows 90,000 to 120,000 clones, 55% to 70% found once; its top ten account for around 25%. Specimen: NKG2D-low CD8+ T cells sorted from blood. These receptors were collected from a human donor with alopecia areata. Both conserved end residues are part of each CDR3. A D gene is named only where the DNA matches it firmly. Rows may omit the clone size; those that give it use once, few, many or a size class.

CDR3 length	V gene	J gene	D gene	clone size	CDR3 DNA	CDR3 protein
14	TRBV5-6	TRBJ2-7	TRBD1	-	TGTGCCAGCAGCTTTGGGACAGGGGGTTACGAGCAGTACTTC	CASSFGTGGYEQYF
14	TRBV7-6	TRBJ2-1	-	-	TGTGCCAGCACCGTCCAGCCGAACAACAATGAGCAGTTCTTC	CASTVQPNNNEQFF
16	TRBV7-9	TRBJ2-2	TRBD1	-	TGTGCCAGCAGTTCAGACAGGGAGATAAACACCGGGGAGCTGTTTTTT	CASSSDREINTGELFF
13	TRBV2	TRBJ1-2	TRBD1	-	TGTGCCAGCGGGACAGGCCATAACTATGGCTACACCTTC	CASGTGHNYGYTF
16	TRBV6-1	TRBJ1-2	-	-	TGTGCCAGCAGTGAGGCCAAGGACAGCCTCAGCTATGGCTACACCTTC	CASSEAKDSLSYGYTF
17	TRBV5-6	TRBJ2-2	TRBD1	-	TGTGCCAGCAGCCTTGCTAGACGGGGACAGGAGAAGGGGGAGCTGTTTTTT	CASSLARRGQEKGELFF
15	TRBV7-8	TRBJ2-3	TRBD2	few	TGTGCCAGCTTATTGGCGGGAGGCCTCACAGATACGCAGTATTTT	CASLLAGGLTDTQYF
16	TRBV10-3	TRBJ2-5	-	-	TGTGCCATCAGTGAGTTAGAGACTAGGGCTGGAGAGACCCAGTACTTC	CAISELETRAGETQYF
15	TRBV19	TRBJ2-1	-	-	TGTGCCAGTAGTTTTAGCGGAGGATCCTACAATGAGCAGTTCTTC	CASSFSGGSYNEQFF
15	TRBV6-1	TRBJ2-7	-	few	TGTGCCAGCAGTGTAATGGACAGTACCTTCTACGAGCAGTACTTC	CASSVMDSTFYEQYF
13	TRBV9	TRBJ2-5	-	-	TGTGCCAGCAGCGCTAGCGTTCAAGAGACCCAGTACTTC	CASSASVQETQYF
15	TRBV16	TRBJ1-5	TRBD1	-	TGTGCCAGCAGCCAAGAACAGGGGGGTCATCAGCCCCAGCATTTT	CASSQEQGGHQPQHF
13	TRBV7-9	TRBJ1-4	-	-	TGTGCCAGCAGCTCCGATACCAATGAAAAACTGTTTTTT	CASSSDTNEKLFF
13	TRBV4-1	TRBJ2-1	TRBD2	few	TGCGCCAGCAGCCAAACTAGCGGAAATGAGCAGTTCTTC	CASSQTSGNEQFF
17	TRBV29-1	TRBJ2-1	-	few	TGCAGCGTTGTCGCCCCCCAGAACGTACAGGTCTACAATGAGCAGTTCTTC	CSVVAPQNVQVYNEQFF
14	TRBV5-6	TRBJ2-7	TRBD1	-	TGTGCCAGCAGCCCCGGGACAGGGGGCTACGAGCAGTACTTC	CASSPGTGGYEQYF
12	TRBV19	TRBJ1-5	TRBD1	-	TGTGCCAGTAGTATGGACAGGCGGCCCCAGCATTTT	CASSMDRRPQHF
15	TRBV28	TRBJ1-5	-	few	TGTGCCAGCAACTTGGTCGGGGGGAGCAATCAGCCCCAGCATTTT	CASNLVGGSNQPQHF
13	TRBV7-9	TRBJ1-4	-	-	TGTGCCAGCAGCTTATTCAGCAATGAAAAACTGTTTTTT	CASSLFSNEKLFF
16	TRBV27	TRBJ1-1	-	-	TGTGCCAGCAGTCCGTTCATGGGGGGCGTGGGAACTGAAGCTTTCTTT	CASSPFMGGVGTEAFF
14	TRBV5-6	TRBJ2-1	-	-	TGTGCCAGCAGCTCGCAGGATAACTACAATGAGCAGTTCTTC	CASSSQDNYNEQFF
13	TRBV5-1	TRBJ2-7	TRBD1	-	TGCGCCAGCAGCTGGGACAGCGCTTACGAGCAGTACTTC	CASSWDSAYEQYF
15	TRBV4-1	TRBJ2-7	-	few	TGCGCCAGCAGCCCCACGGGGCAGCCAACTTACGAGCAGTACTTC	CASSPTGQPTYEQYF